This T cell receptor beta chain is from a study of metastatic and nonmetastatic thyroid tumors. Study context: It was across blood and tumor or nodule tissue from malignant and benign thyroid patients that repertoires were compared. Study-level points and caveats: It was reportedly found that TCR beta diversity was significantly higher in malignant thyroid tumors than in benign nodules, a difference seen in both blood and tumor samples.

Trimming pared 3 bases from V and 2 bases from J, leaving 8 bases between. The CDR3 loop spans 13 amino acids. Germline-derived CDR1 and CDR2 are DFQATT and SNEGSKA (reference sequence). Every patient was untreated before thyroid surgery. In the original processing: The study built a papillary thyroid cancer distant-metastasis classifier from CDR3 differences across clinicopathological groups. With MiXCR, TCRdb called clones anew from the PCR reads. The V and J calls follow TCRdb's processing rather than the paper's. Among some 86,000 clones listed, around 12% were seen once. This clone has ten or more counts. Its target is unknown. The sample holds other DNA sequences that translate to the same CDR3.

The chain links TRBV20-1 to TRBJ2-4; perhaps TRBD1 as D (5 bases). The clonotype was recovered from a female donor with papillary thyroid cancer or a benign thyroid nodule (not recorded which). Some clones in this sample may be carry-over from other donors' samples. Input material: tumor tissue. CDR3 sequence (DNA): TGCAGTGCTAGGCCAGGGACCAAAAACATTCAGTACTTC. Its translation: CSARPGTKNIQYF.